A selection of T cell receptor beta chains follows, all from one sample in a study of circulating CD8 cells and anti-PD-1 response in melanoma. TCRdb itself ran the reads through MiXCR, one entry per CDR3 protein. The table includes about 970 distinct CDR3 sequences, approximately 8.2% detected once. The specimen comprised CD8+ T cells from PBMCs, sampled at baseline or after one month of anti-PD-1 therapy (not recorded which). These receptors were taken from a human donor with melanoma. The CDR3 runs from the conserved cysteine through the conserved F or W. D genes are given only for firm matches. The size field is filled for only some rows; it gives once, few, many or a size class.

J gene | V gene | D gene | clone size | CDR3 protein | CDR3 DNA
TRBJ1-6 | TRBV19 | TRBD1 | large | CASSIDLTGAHNSPLHF | TGTGCCAGTAGTATAGACCTTACAGGGGCTCATAATTCACCCCTCCACTTT
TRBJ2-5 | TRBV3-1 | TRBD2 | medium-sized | CASSQGGGRQETQYF | TGTGCCAGCAGCCAGGGCGGGGGGAGACAAGAGACCCAGTACTTC
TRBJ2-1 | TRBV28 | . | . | CASSFPSSYNEQFF | TGTGCCAGCAGTTTCCCAAGCTCCTACAATGAGCAGTTCTTC
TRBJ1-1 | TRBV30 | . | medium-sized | CAWIRGRGVPEAFF | TGTGCCTGGATTCGAGGGCGCGGGGTCCCTGAAGCTTTCTTT
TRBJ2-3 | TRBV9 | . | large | CASSVDPSDTQYF | TGTGCCAGCAGCGTAGACCCCTCCGATACGCAGTATTTT
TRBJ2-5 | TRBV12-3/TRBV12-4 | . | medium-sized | CASSSQGGLETQYF | TGTGCCAGCAGTTCGCAAGGGGGATTAGAGACCCAGTACTTC
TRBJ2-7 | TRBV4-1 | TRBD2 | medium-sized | CASSQAVTSGSYSYEQYF | TGCGCCAGCAGCCAAGCGGTGACTAGCGGGTCCTACTCCTACGAGCAGTACTTC
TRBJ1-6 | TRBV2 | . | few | CASSDGAGLRSPLHF | TGTGCCAGCAGTGATGGGGCGGGCTTGCGGTCACCCCTCCACTTT
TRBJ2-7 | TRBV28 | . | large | CASSFSYEQYF | TGTGCCAGCAGTTTCTCCTACGAGCAGTACTTC
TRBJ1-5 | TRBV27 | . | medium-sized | CASRDLGLSNQPQHF | TGTGCCAGCAGGGACCTTGGACTAAGCAATCAGCCCCAGCATTTT
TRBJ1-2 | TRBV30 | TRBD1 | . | CAWRTYRGPGYTF | TGTGCCTGGAGAACCTACAGGGGGCCTGGCTACACCTTC
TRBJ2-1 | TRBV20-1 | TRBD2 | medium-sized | CSARSLAESSYNEQFF | TGCAGTGCTAGATCACTAGCGGAGAGCTCCTACAATGAGCAGTTCTTC
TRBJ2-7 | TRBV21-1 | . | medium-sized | CASSLRAQGINEQYF | TGTGCCAGCAGTCTAAGGGCACAGGGTATCAACGAGCAGTACTTC
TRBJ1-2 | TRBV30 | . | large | CACEGVGIDYGYTF | TGTGCCTGCGAGGGGGTAGGGATTGACTATGGCTACACCTTC